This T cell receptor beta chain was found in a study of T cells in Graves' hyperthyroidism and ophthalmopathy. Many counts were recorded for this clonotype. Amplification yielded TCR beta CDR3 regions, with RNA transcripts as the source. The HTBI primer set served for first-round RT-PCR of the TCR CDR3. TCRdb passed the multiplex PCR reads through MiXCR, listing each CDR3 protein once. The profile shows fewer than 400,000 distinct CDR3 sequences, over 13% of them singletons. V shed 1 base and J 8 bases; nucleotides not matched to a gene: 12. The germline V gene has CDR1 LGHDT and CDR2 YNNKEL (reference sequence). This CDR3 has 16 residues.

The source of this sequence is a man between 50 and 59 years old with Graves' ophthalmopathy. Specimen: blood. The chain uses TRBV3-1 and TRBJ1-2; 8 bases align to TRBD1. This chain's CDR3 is CASSQATRARGRGYTF. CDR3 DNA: TGTGCCAGCAGCCAAGCAACCCGGGCCAGGGGGCGAGGCTACACCTTC.